This passage covers 12 T cell receptor beta chains from one sample sequenced in a study of blood T cell repertoires in COVID-19. Repertoires were generated with immunoSEQ multiplex PCR, while TCRdb's copy carries only in-frame clones and drops some. This repertoire shows hundreds of thousands of clones, roughly 89% found once; its top ten account for 0.9%. The sample taken for sequencing was peripheral blood. These receptors were taken from a man aged 18 to 29 with COVID-19, enrolled during active disease.

The chain employs TRBV6-6 and TRBJ1-5, with a tentative D call TRBD1 (6 bases). The V end was cut by 5 bases, the J end by 3 bases, with 20 bases between. The V gene's germline CDR1 is MNHNY and CDR2 SVGAGI (reference sequence). The length of the CDR3 is 17 residues. CDR3 residues: CASSPEGGHFANQPQHF. The CDR3 bases are TGTGCCAGCAGTCCCGAAGGGGGACACTTTGCCAATCAGCCCCAGCATTTT.

The V gene is TRBV25-1, the J gene TRBJ1-2; 12 positions match TRBD1. CDR3 size: 16 residues. Per the germline V gene, CDR1 is MGHDK and CDR2 is SYGVNS. J was trimmed by 7 bases and V by 6 bases; bases with no gene match: 12. The CDR3 nucleotides are TGTGCCAGCAGCAGCCCCGGGACAGGGGGCCTAGGTGGCTACACCTTC. Translated, it gives CASSSPGTGGLGGYTF.

The CDR3 DNA is TGTGCCAGCTCACCGGGACAGGGGGAGTATGAGCAGTTCTTC. Translating gives CASSPGQGEYEQFF. The chain employs TRBV18 and TRBJ2-1; 11 bases line up with TRBD1. Unmatched junction bases numbered 3, after V lost 3 bases and J lost 8 bases. Looked up from germline, CDR1 is KGHSH and CDR2 is LQKENI. CDR3 length equals 14 residues.

This chain uses TRBV11-2 with TRBJ1-4; 9 bases map to TRBD1. CDR1 and CDR2 from the germline V gene are SGHAT and FQNNGV. The CDR3 is 15 amino acids. The V segment lost 5 bases and the J segment 8 bases; nucleotides outside the gene matches: 9. The CDR3, as DNA: TGTGCCAGCAGCCGTGACCTGGGACAGGGAGAAAAACTGTTTTTT. Translating it yields CASSRDLGQGEKLFF.

This clone was detected once. The chain carries TRBV19 and TRBJ2-1; TRBD1 agrees at 7 bases. V trimming: 6 bases; J trimming: 5 bases; junction bases outside the gene matches: 10. CDR3 length: 15 residues. CDR1 LNHDA and CDR2 SQIVND come from the germline V gene (reference sequence). The CDR3 DNA sequence: TGTGCCAGTAGAAATTCCGGGACAGCCCACAATGAGCAGTTCTTC. It is translated as CASRNSGTAHNEQFF. The complete variable domain, with remaining parts taken from reference TRBV19 and TRBJ2-1, reads DGGITQSPKYLFRKEGQNVTLSCEQNLNHDAMYWYRQDPGQGLRLIYYSQIVNDFQKGDIAEGYSVSREKKESFPLTVTSAQKNPTAFYLCASRNSGTAHNEQFFGPGTRLTVL.

A remark on this clone: Other DNA sequences of this sample code for an identical CDR3. The chain employs TRBV6-5 and TRBJ1-1; a weak D match, TRBD1 (5 bases). The CDR3 has 14 amino acids. CDR1 is MNHEY and CDR2 is SVGAGI in the germline V gene. The V and J ends lost 2 bases and 1 base respectively, with 8 bases between them. CDR3 amino acids: CASSYRGRNTEAFF. CDR3 nucleotide sequence: TGTGCCAGCAGTTACCGGGGGAGGAACACTGAAGCTTTCTTT.

J is TRBJ1-1 and V is TRBV2; no clear D. Germline V gene lookup returns CDR1 SNHLY and CDR2 FYNNEI. This CDR3 region has 12 residues. V was shortened by 3 bases and J by 8 bases, with 10 bases between the two germline ends. The CDR3 DNA sequence: TGTGCCAGCAGTGAGCGCGGCAAGGAAGCTTTCTTT. This codes for CASSERGKEAFF.

The V gene is TRBV30, the J gene TRBJ2-3, with D possibly matching TRBD2 (6 bases). Germline V lookup: CDR1 GTSNPN, CDR2 SVGIG (reference sequence). V lost 2 bases and J lost 2, with 14 bases in between. This CDR3 contains 15 residues. CDR3 sequence: CAWSMGGVNTDTQYF. CDR3 nucleotides: TGTGCCTGGAGTATGGGGGGAGTAAACACAGATACGCAGTATTTT.

V gene TRBV5-1 combines with J gene TRBJ2-7, with unresolved D. Germline V gene sequence: CDR1 SGHRS, CDR2 YFSETQ. The V end lost 7 bases, the J end lost 3 bases, and 8 bases lay between the germline ends. The CDR3 is made up of 11 amino acids. Written as DNA, the CDR3 is TGCGCCAGCCAGAATCACTACGAGCAGTACTTC. It is translated as CASQNHYEQYF.

The chain couples TRBV6-1 to TRBJ1-6; D gene unclear. The CDR3 runs 16 residues. The germline V and J ends were trimmed by 2 bases and 7 bases, with 15 bases remaining between them. Germline V lookup: CDR1 MNHNS, CDR2 SASEGT. CDR3 DNA sequence: TGTGCCAGCAGTGAATCCCTCTGGCTCAGAAATTCACCCCTCCACTTT. Its protein product is CASSESLWLRNSPLHF.

The V and J genes are TRBV5-1 and TRBJ2-1; 8 nucleotides agree with TRBD2. The CDR3 is made up of 14 amino acids. Per germline, CDR1 SGHRS and CDR2 YFSETQ. Losses at the gene ends were 4 bases for V and 7 bases for J; bases not matched to a gene: 7. The DNA of the CDR3 is TGCGCCAGCAGCCCAACCATAGCGGGGAATGAGCAGTTCTTC. Protein sequence: CASSPTIAGNEQFF.

This clone was seen more than once but under ten times. This chain links TRBV1 with TRBJ2-3; the table gives TRBD2 as D, unverified against the DNA. TRBV1 is designated a pseudogene. This CDR3 is built from 16 residues. This CDR3 is CTMPMGGGNSTDTQYF. The CDR3 coding sequence is TGCACCATGCCGATGGGCGGGGGGAACAGCACAGATACGCAGTATTTT.